Each of the 3 T cell receptor beta chains below was sequenced from the same sample in a study of vaccination and CD4 T cells after COVID-19. Antigens of these TCRs are unknown. Treatment specified: roughly 11-day PBMC culture with coronavirus spike peptide pools or control peptides (ViraFEST assay). From the unexposed donor, CD4+ T cells were collected ahead of the COVID-19 pandemic (2011-2018). The Oncomine TCR Beta short-read assay sequenced DNA from cultured CD4+ T cells. Once CD4+ T cells had been cultured, genomic DNA was extracted from them. TCRdb itself ran the PCR reads through MiXCR, one entry per CDR3 protein. The sample has about 6,800 distinct CDR3 sequences, around 30% seen once. Sequences were obtained from CD4+ T cells from blood, cultured in vitro. All receptors derive from a human donor in good health.

The DNA of the CDR3 is TGTGCCAGCAGTGGACGACCCTTCCAAGAGACCCAGTACTTC. It translates to CASSGRPFQETQYF. The rearrangement uses TRBV11-2 and TRBJ2-5; D remains ambiguous. Germline V lookup: CDR1 SGHAT, CDR2 FQNNGV. The CDR3 has 14 residues. V lost 6 bases and J lost 1, with 12 bases in between.

The CDR3 coding sequence is TGTGCCAGTAGTATAGGCGCCGCTACCACAGATACGCAGTATTTT. This gives the protein CASSIGAATTDTQYF. V gene TRBV19 combines with J gene TRBJ2-3; no definite D call. Germline CDR1 reads LNHDA; CDR2 reads SQIVND (reference sequence). The germline V and J ends were trimmed by 1 base and 2 bases, with 10 bases remaining between them. The CDR3 loop spans 15 amino acids.

There are a few counts of this clonotype. The chain is built from TRBV20-1 and TRBJ2-7; D remains unclear. This CDR3 contains 11 residues. Trimming took off 3 bases at V and 6 bases at J, with 9 bases between the two ends. The germline gives CDR1 DFQATT, CDR2 SNEGSKA (reference sequence). CDR3 residues: CSARNGAEQYF. For the CDR3, the DNA is TGCAGTGCTAGGAATGGAGCCGAGCAGTACTTC.